This section outlines one T cell receptor beta chain sequence together with its context. Its antigen remains unidentified. This entry is derived from a study of graft-versus-host responses after intestinal transplantation. The wider study: Each of the recipients got a multivisceral, liver-intestinal, or isolated intestinal transplant. General study points: Present in recipient marrow, GvH clones included some that appeared first in ileum or blood.

V shed 1 base and J shed 2 bases, with 8 bases lying between them. The CDR3 covers 14 residues. The germline V gene has CDR1 MGHRA and CDR2 YSYEKL. Assay used: immunoSEQ multiplex PCR; TCRdb lists only in-frame clones, some missing. The sample holds 90,000 to 150,000 clones, around 96% seen once. The source is a human donor who received an intestinal transplant. Sequences were derived from unstimulated CD8+ T cells sorted from spleen or lymph node cells, sampled before intestinal transplant. This chain joins TRBV4-1 and TRBJ2-5, with D unresolved. CDR3 loop: CASSQGPGQETQYF. The DNA for the CDR3 is TGCGCCAGCAGCCAAGGGCCAGGACAAGAGACCCAGTACTTC.